Listed below are T cell receptor beta chains from one sample, sequenced in a study of molecular identifiers for immune sequencing clone quantification. TCRdb called the PCR reads again in MiXCR, with one record for every CDR3 protein. Here the sample spans 250,000 to 400,000 distinct CDR3 sequences, about a fifth being singletons. Sequences were obtained from naive CD8+ T cells from blood, with Jurkat cell RNA spiked in. These receptor sequences come from a human donor in good health. Some libraries in this study had Jurkat cell RNA spiked in. CDR3s include the opening cysteine and the closing phenylalanine or tryptophan. A D gene is named only where the DNA matches it firmly. Size is stated for part of the rows, as once, few or many counts, or as a class when the clone is expanded.

clone size,V gene,D gene,J gene,CDR3 DNA,CDR3 protein
many,TRBV5-6,NA,TRBJ2-1,TGTGCCAGCAGCCCCGGGTCCCTTCCCCCCAATGAGCAGTTCTTC,CASSPGSLPPNEQFF
many,TRBV24-1,NA,TRBJ2-3,TGTGCCACCAGTGATTGGGACGGTTACACAGATACGCAGTATTTT,CATSDWDGYTDTQYF
many,TRBV6-1,NA,TRBJ1-1,TGTGCCAGCAGGAATGGGGGTTGGTCTTTCTTT,CASRNGGWSFF
many,TRBV7-9,NA,TRBJ1-5,TGTGCCAGCAGTCAAGAGGGTCAGCCCCAGCATTTT,CASSQEGQPQHF
many,TRBV7-9,TRBD1,TRBJ2-7,TGTGCCAGCAGCTTTGGGACAGAAGCTAGCGAGCAGTACTTC,CASSFGTEASEQYF
few,TRBV20-1,NA,TRBJ2-2,TGCAGTGCTAGTGAAGGCCTCCGAGGCACCGGGGAGCTGTTTTTT,CSASEGLRGTGELFF
many,TRBV5-4,TRBD1,TRBJ1-2,TGTGCCAGCAGCACCTGGACAGGGTCGTATGGCTACACCTTC,CASSTWTGSYGYTF
many,TRBV15,TRBD1,TRBJ1-5,TGTGCCACCAGCATCGACAGGGGGCCAAATCAGCCCCAGCATTTT,CATSIDRGPNQPQHF
many,TRBV6-2/TRBV6-3,NA,TRBJ1-2,TGTGCCAGCAGTTACGAGCAGGGATTCCGATATGGCTACACCTTC,CASSYEQGFRYGYTF
many,TRBV7-6,TRBD2,TRBJ2-1,TGTGCCAGCAGCTTCACGGGACTAGGGAATGAGCAGTTCTTC,CASSFTGLGNEQFF
many,TRBV7-2,TRBD2,TRBJ2-7,TGTGCCAGCAGCGCCGGGACTACGAGCTCCTACGAGCAGTACTTC,CASSAGTTSSYEQYF
NA,TRBV29-1,NA,TRBJ1-1,TGCAGCGTTGAGCCCTCAGGGACTGAAGCTTTCTTT,CSVEPSGTEAFF
many,TRBV15,NA,TRBJ2-7,TGTGCCACCAGCAGAGATAGGGCAGACGAGCAGTACTTC,CATSRDRADEQYF
few,TRBV4-3,TRBD2,TRBJ2-2,TGCGCCAGCAGCCAAGATCCGGCTAGCGGGTTCGCCGGGGAGCTGTTTTTT,CASSQDPASGFAGELFF
few,TRBV30,NA,TRBJ1-1,TGTGCCTGGAGTGTGTTGGCTGAAGCTTTCTTT,CAWSVLAEAFF
many,TRBV7-6,TRBD2,TRBJ2-5,TGTGCCAGCAGCTATATTTCGGGAGGGCAAGAGACCCAGTACTTC,CASSYISGGQETQYF
many,TRBV7-9,TRBD2,TRBJ2-3,TGTGCCAGCAGCCCGCGGACTAGCGGGAGGACCTCCTCCACAGATACGCAGTATTTT,CASSPRTSGRTSSTDTQYF
NA,TRBV11-2,NA,TRBJ2-2,TGTGCCAGCAGCCCGAATCCTGGACGGTCCAACACCGGGGAGCTGTTTTTT,CASSPNPGRSNTGELFF
many,TRBV12-3/TRBV12-4,NA,TRBJ2-3,TGTGCCAGCAGACAGAGGGGGGATACGCAGTATTTT,CASRQRGDTQYF
many,TRBV6-5,NA,TRBJ1-2,TGTGCCAGCAGTTACGGCGCAGGGGTCTATGGCTACACCTTC,CASSYGAGVYGYTF
many,TRBV4-3,NA,TRBJ1-4,TGCGCCAGCAGCCAAGACACCGCCGGGGGCATCTCTGAAAAACTGTTTTTT,CASSQDTAGGISEKLFF
many,TRBV7-9,NA,TRBJ2-3,TGTGCCAGCAGCTTAGGTCCAGGTCCTAGCACAGATACGCAGTATTTT,CASSLGPGPSTDTQYF
many,TRBV30,TRBD1,TRBJ2-7,TGTGCCTGGGACCCCTGGAGGACAGGGAGGAACGAGCAGTACTTC,CAWDPWRTGRNEQYF
many,TRBV7-8,NA,TRBJ2-6,TGTGCCAGCACCACCCAGGCCAGTTCTGCTGGGGCCAACGTCCTGACTTTC,CASTTQASSAGANVLTF
NA,TRBV7-2,NA,TRBJ1-2,TGTGCCAGCAGCACAGACAGGTCTACTAACTATGGCTACACCTTC,CASSTDRSTNYGYTF
NA,TRBV27,NA,TRBJ1-4,TGTGCCAGCAGCCCGAGTGGCCTAACTAATGAAAAACTGTTTTTT,CASSPSGLTNEKLFF
many,TRBV29-1,TRBD2,TRBJ2-1,TGCAGCGTTGCCGGGACTAGCGGGAGCTTAAAGGGGAATGAGCAGTTCTTC,CSVAGTSGSLKGNEQFF
few,TRBV6-5,TRBD1,TRBJ2-7,TGTGCCAGCGGTTACGGGACAGAGTATTACTACGAGCAGTACTTC,CASGYGTEYYYEQYF
many,TRBV27,NA,TRBJ2-2,TGTGCCAGCAGTTGGGCTGGGGGGAACACCGGGGAGCTGTTTTTT,CASSWAGGNTGELFF
NA,TRBV7-2,TRBD1,TRBJ2-7,TGTGCCAGCAGCTTAGCGTATACAGGGGGTAACGAGCAGTACTTC,CASSLAYTGGNEQYF
NA,TRBV12-5,NA,TRBJ2-1,TGTGCTAGTGATCTCCGGGACTTATACAATGAGCAGTTCTTC,CASDLRDLYNEQFF
NA,TRBV20-1,TRBD2,TRBJ2-7,TGCAGTGCTCCGTGGACTAGCGGGACCTACGAGCAGTACTTC,CSAPWTSGTYEQYF
many,TRBV7-9,NA,TRBJ2-3,TGTGCCAGCAGCTTAGGCGTTCTGAGAACAGATACGCAGTATTTT,CASSLGVLRTDTQYF
many,TRBV5-6,TRBD1,TRBJ2-7,TGTGCCAGCAGCCAAGGGACAGGGACCCACGAGCAGTACTTC,CASSQGTGTHEQYF
many,TRBV6-6,NA,TRBJ2-3,TGTGCCAGCAGTTTGGGGGTGTGGACTACAGATTCGCAGTATTTT,CASSLGVWTTDSQYF
many,TRBV6-5,TRBD2,TRBJ2-3,TGTGCCAGCAGTCCCCGGCCTAGCGGGGCAGATACGCAGTATTTT,CASSPRPSGADTQYF
NA,TRBV6-2/TRBV6-3,TRBD1,TRBJ1-5,TGTGCCAGCAGTCCAACCGGGACAGGGATTAGCAATCAGCCCCAGCATTTT,CASSPTGTGISNQPQHF
NA,TRBV11-3,TRBD1,TRBJ2-7,TGTGCCAGCAGCCCCCGGACAGGTCCCGAGCAGTACTTC,CASSPRTGPEQYF
many,TRBV9,TRBD2,TRBJ2-3,TGTGCCAGCAGCCCCCAGGGGCGGGGGGGCACAGATACGCAGTATTTT,CASSPQGRGGTDTQYF
NA,TRBV5-6,TRBD1,TRBJ2-7,TGTGCCAGCAGCATACAGGGGCGACTGGCTGACGAGCAGTACTTC,CASSIQGRLADEQYF
many,TRBV9,NA,TRBJ2-7,TGTGCCAGCACCAAAGAGGGCAGTTCAGATAGCGAGCAGTACTTC,CASTKEGSSDSEQYF
many,TRBV29-1,NA,TRBJ2-1,TGCAGCGTTGAACGCGACACCTACAATGAGCAGTTCTTC,CSVERDTYNEQFF
many,TRBV12-3/TRBV12-4,NA,TRBJ2-6,TGTGCCGTCCGGGGCGGTGGGGCCAACGTCCTGACTTTC,CAVRGGGANVLTF
NA,TRBV4-3,NA,TRBJ2-1,TGCGCCAGCAGCCTCGTTTTAGAAATCTCCTACAATGAGCGGTTCTTC,CASSLVLEISYNERFF
many,TRBV13,NA,TRBJ2-3,TGTGCCAGCAGCCCCCCCATAGATACGCAGTATTTT,CASSPPIDTQYF
many,TRBV7-2,NA,TRBJ2-7,TGTGCCAGCAGCCCCTGGGCCGACGAGCAGTACTTC,CASSPWADEQYF
many,TRBV2,NA,TRBJ1-1,TGTGCCAGCAGTGAGGGGAACACTGAAGCTTTCTTT,CASSEGNTEAFF
many,TRBV7-9,TRBD2,TRBJ2-3,TGTGCCAGCAGCTTTGGACTAGCGGGAGCAGATACGCAGTATTTT,CASSFGLAGADTQYF
many,TRBV6-5,NA,TRBJ2-7,TGTGCCAGCAGTTACAAAGGGAGTCGTTACGAGCAGTACTTC,CASSYKGSRYEQYF
NA,TRBV4-1,TRBD2,TRBJ2-1,TGCGCCAGCAGCCCCCGGTTACTAGCGGCCTCCTACAATGAGCAGTTCTTC,CASSPRLLAASYNEQFF
NA,TRBV6-2/TRBV6-3,TRBD2,TRBJ2-3,TGTGCCAGCGGCCCAGGGCTTAGCGGGAGGGCCGAAACAGATACGCAGTATTTT,CASGPGLSGRAETDTQYF
many,TRBV9,TRBD1,TRBJ2-7,TGTGCCAGCAGCCCACGGACAGGCAACTCCTACGAGCAGTACTTC,CASSPRTGNSYEQYF
many,TRBV5-4,TRBD2,TRBJ2-2,TGTGCCAGCAGCGTACGGGAGGGGGCCGGGGAGCTGTTTTTT,CASSVREGAGELFF